This T cell receptor beta chain came from a study of T-cell memory formation after mild COVID-19. Findings and limits, study-wide: There was a balanced CD4/CD8 profile in clones contracting day 15 to 85, and later expanders leaned CD4+. Those CD4+ clones that contracted were mainly in CM and EM (CD8+ ones in EMRA). Certain responding clones were present in pre-infection memory, suggesting participation of cross-reactive memory.

The CDR3 contains 14 residues. Germline CDR1 is MNHEY and CDR2 is SVGEGT. J was trimmed by 5 bases and V by 7 bases; bases with no gene match: 7. This clonotype was found many times. The antigen remains undetermined. TCR alpha and TCR beta cDNA libraries carrying sample barcodes and UMIs were produced by 5'RACE using constant-segment primers. TCRdb re-derived calls from the 5' RACE reads in MiXCR, one entry per CDR3 protein. The sample lists 300,000 to 400,000 distinct CDR3 sequences, approximately 15% occurring once. The V gene is TRBV6-2 or TRBV6-3, the J gene TRBJ2-2; 7 bases line up with TRBD2. Sequenced: PBMCs or a T cell subset sorted from them (not recorded which). The TCR was taken from a man aged 18 to 35 who had mild COVID-19 (a few samples of this study predate the infection). Cell type and time point are not known. The chain's CDR3 is CASTTVGGTGELFF. CDR3 DNA: TGTGCCAGCACCACCGTCGGGGGGACCGGGGAGCTGTTTTTT.